What follows describes a single T cell receptor (beta chain). Purities over 98% were achieved in all sorted populations. Expressed TCRB transcripts were sequenced because the isolated RNA had all been reverse transcribed beforehand. Here immunoSEQ multiplex PCR was the method, and the copy in TCRdb shows in-frame clones only, minus some. The repertoire holds around 160,000 clones, with under 60% as singletons. These data are taken from a study of beta chain features in type 1 diabetes. Study-wide background: Healthy donors and patients showed comparable age, gender and cell yields. Cells sorted and examined across all samples totaled over 95 million.

This receptor was taken from a man aged 18 to 29 in good health. Sequencing was performed on Tregs from blood.

CDR3 in amino acids: CASSAPGQGVSPLHF. CDR3 sequence (DNA): TGCGCCAGCAGCGCGCCGGGACAGGGTGTTTCACCCCTCCACTTT. The chain combines TRBV5-1 with TRBJ1-6; 9 bases map to TRBD1. This CDR3 is built from 15 residues. J was trimmed by 9 bases and V by 4 bases; bases with no gene match: 8. Germline V gene sequence: CDR1 SGHRS, CDR2 YFSETQ.